The clone carrying this T cell receptor (beta chain) has more than one count but fewer than ten. This sample stems from a study of patients and donors after allogeneic stem cell transplantation. Germline values: CDR1 DFQATT, CDR2 SNEGSKA (reference sequence). Trimming shortened V by 3 bases and J by 7 bases, and 13 bases separated the two germline ends. The CDR3 contains 13 residues. TCRdb analysed the RT-PCR reads with MiXCR anew, one entry per CDR3 protein. The table shows about a million distinct CDR3 sequences, with around 17% occurring only once. This chain connects TRBV20-1 to TRBJ2-1; D is possibly TRBD2 (7 bases). The clonotype comes from a human donor who was either an allogeneic HSCT recipient or a stem cell or donor lymphocyte infusion donor (not recorded which). It is not recorded whose cells these are; they may come from a transplant donor. Sequencing was done on a sample of blood, either unsorted or a sorted T cell fraction (not recorded which). The CDR3 sequence: CSARGGPTNEQFF. CDR3 nucleotide sequence: TGCAGTGCTAGGGGGGGGCCCACGAATGAGCAGTTCTTC.